Listed below are T cell receptor beta chains from one sample, sequenced in a study of regulatory T cells in long-lasting Graves disease. Each CDR3 protein gets one entry after TCRdb re-called the multiplex PCR reads with MiXCR. This sample has around 480,000 distinct CDR3 sequences, with approximately 16% found just once. These data were likewise used in another study, on T cells in Graves' hyperthyroidism and ophthalmopathy.

The sequencing used peripheral blood mononuclear cells (PBMCs), collected at new diagnosis, from a patient treated with antithyroid drugs. These receptors were taken from a woman aged 40-65 years with Graves disease. Each CDR3 is given with its conserved first and last residue. The D gene is left open where the match is weak. The size entry is marked missing in some rows and otherwise reads once, few, many or a size class.

V: TRBV27; size: few; D: TRBD1; J: TRBJ1-2; DNA: TGTGCCAGCGGCCCACCGGGACAGGTGAACTATGGCTACACCTTC; CDR3: CASGPPGQVNYGYTF
V: TRBV2; size: many; D: -; J: TRBJ2-7; DNA: TGTGCCAGCAGTGCTCAGGGGACGGCCTACGAGCAGTACTTC; CDR3: CASSAQGTAYEQYF
V: TRBV20-1; size: many; D: TRBD1; J: TRBJ2-3; DNA: TGCAGTGCTAGAAAGACAGGGGGCGTCGATACGCAGTATTTT; CDR3: CSARKTGGVDTQYF
V: TRBV20-1; size: -; D: -; J: TRBJ1-2; DNA: TGCAGTGCTCGCGGGGAGAACAACTATGGCTACACCTTC; CDR3: CSARGENNYGYTF
V: TRBV5-1; size: many; D: -; J: TRBJ2-2; DNA: TGCGCCAGCAGCTTGGGCACGATGAGCACCGGGGAGCTGTTTTTT; CDR3: CASSLGTMSTGELFF
V: TRBV12-5; size: -; D: -; J: TRBJ2-7; DNA: TGTGCTAGTGGTTTGTGGGCAGGGACCTACGAGCAGTACTTC; CDR3: CASGLWAGTYEQYF
V: TRBV7-2; size: few; D: -; J: TRBJ1-2; DNA: TGTGCCAGCAGCACCGGGAACAGTTATGGCTACACCTTC; CDR3: CASSTGNSYGYTF
V: TRBV24-1; size: few; D: -; J: TRBJ2-2; DNA: TGTGCCACCAGTGATACCCGGGCGATCACCGGGGAGCTGTTTTTT; CDR3: CATSDTRAITGELFF
V: TRBV29-1; size: many; D: -; J: TRBJ2-3; DNA: TGCAGCGTTGGAGGGGGTGACACAGATACGCAGTATTTT; CDR3: CSVGGGDTDTQYF
V: TRBV20-1; size: many; D: -; J: TRBJ1-6; DNA: TGCAGTGCCCGGACGGCGAGCTCCTATAATTCACCCCTCCACTTT; CDR3: CSARTASSYNSPLHF
V: TRBV6-1; size: -; D: -; J: TRBJ1-5; DNA: TGTGCCAGCACTAAAGGGGGGGCGGGGATCAATCAGCCCCAGCATTTT; CDR3: CASTKGGAGINQPQHF
V: TRBV12-3/TRBV12-4; size: -; D: TRBD1; J: TRBJ1-1; DNA: TGTGCCAGCAGACCGAACAGGGGCCCGAACACTGAAGCTTTCTTT; CDR3: CASRPNRGPNTEAFF
V: TRBV7-9; size: -; D: -; J: TRBJ2-6; DNA: TGTGCCAGCAGCCACCTAGCCCCACGGGACTCTGGGGCCAACGTCCTGACTTTC; CDR3: CASSHLAPRDSGANVLTF
V: TRBV7-9; size: few; D: TRBD1; J: TRBJ1-2; DNA: TGTGCCAGAAGCTTACCACCCACTGGGACAGCTTGGTCTAACTATGGCTACACCTTC; CDR3: CARSLPPTGTAWSNYGYTF
V: TRBV30; size: many; D: -; J: TRBJ2-7; DNA: TGTGCCTGGAGTTTGACCTACGAGCAGTACTTC; CDR3: CAWSLTYEQYF
V: TRBV5-1; size: once; D: -; J: TRBJ2-3; DNA: TGCGCCAGCAGCTTCAGTGTGCGGCTAGAGTCAGATACGCAGTATTTT; CDR3: CASSFSVRLESDTQYF
V: TRBV27; size: -; D: TRBD1; J: TRBJ1-2; DNA: TGTGCCAGCAGTTTATTGCCTTACGGACAGGGACAGGCTGGCTACACCTTC; CDR3: CASSLLPYGQGQAGYTF
V: TRBV18; size: -; D: -; J: TRBJ1-1; DNA: TGTGCCAGCTCACCCGAACAACAGGGTGAAGCTTTCTTT; CDR3: CASSPEQQGEAFF
V: TRBV11-2; size: many; D: -; J: TRBJ1-2; DNA: TGTGCCAGCAGCTCAGAGGGAGGAGGCTACACCTTC; CDR3: CASSSEGGGYTF
V: TRBV25-1; size: -; D: -; J: TRBJ1-2; DNA: TGTGCCAGCAGTGAATTAAGGGGATTGGTAGGCTACACCTTC; CDR3: CASSELRGLVGYTF
V: TRBV2; size: -; D: TRBD1; J: TRBJ1-1; DNA: TGTGCCAGATTCTCCGGGACAGGGCAAACGGGCACTGAAGCTTTCTTT; CDR3: CARFSGTGQTGTEAFF
V: TRBV27; size: few; D: TRBD1; J: TRBJ2-7; DNA: TGTGCCAGCAGCTTCGGACAGGGGGGTTTCTACGAGCAGTACTTC; CDR3: CASSFGQGGFYEQYF
V: TRBV10-3; size: few; D: TRBD1; J: TRBJ1-4; DNA: TGTGCCATCAGGGGGACAGAACAAAATGAAAAACTGTTTTTT; CDR3: CAIRGTEQNEKLFF
V: TRBV20-1; size: many; D: TRBD1; J: TRBJ2-7; DNA: TGCAGTGCAGACGGACAGGGCTACGAGCAGTACTTC; CDR3: CSADGQGYEQYF
V: TRBV6-1; size: many; D: -; J: TRBJ1-3; DNA: TGTGCCAGCGGGCGCTCTGGAAACACCATATATTTT; CDR3: CASGRSGNTIYF
V: TRBV20-1; size: -; D: -; J: TRBJ1-6; DNA: TGCAGTGTCAGAGGTGTGGGAAATTCACCCCTCCACTTT; CDR3: CSVRGVGNSPLHF
V: TRBV28; size: -; D: -; J: TRBJ1-2; DNA: TGTGCCAGCAGTTTAACTAGGCTTGGGTATGGCTACACCTTC; CDR3: CASSLTRLGYGYTF
V: TRBV12-3/TRBV12-4; size: many; D: -; J: TRBJ2-2; DNA: TGTGCCAGCAGTCTCCAGGAGAACACCGGGGAGCTGTTTTTT; CDR3: CASSLQENTGELFF
V: TRBV11-2; size: -; D: -; J: TRBJ1-1; DNA: TGTGCCAGCAATTACTACAGGGTGGCTGAAGCTTTCTTT; CDR3: CASNYYRVAEAFF
V: TRBV13; size: -; D: -; J: TRBJ2-2; DNA: TGTGCCAGCAGCACCAGTAGCAGCACCGGGGAGCTGTTTTTT; CDR3: CASSTSSSTGELFF
V: TRBV14; size: -; D: -; J: TRBJ2-1; DNA: TGTGCCAGCAGCCAAAACCGGGGAATCAATGAGCAGTTCTTC; CDR3: CASSQNRGINEQFF
V: TRBV6-2/TRBV6-3; size: -; D: -; J: TRBJ1-6; DNA: TGTGCCAGCAGTTACTATGAAGGGAATTCACCCCTCCACTTT; CDR3: CASSYYEGNSPLHF
V: TRBV12-3/TRBV12-4; size: -; D: -; J: TRBJ1-5; DNA: TGTGCCAGCAGTTCCCCGGTCGAGAGGCAGCCCCAGCATTTT; CDR3: CASSSPVERQPQHF
V: TRBV10-3; size: few; D: -; J: TRBJ1-6; DNA: TGTGCCATCGGGGCTGTTTCCTCCTATAATTCACCCCTCCACTTT; CDR3: CAIGAVSSYNSPLHF
V: TRBV9; size: many; D: TRBD1; J: TRBJ2-7; DNA: TGTGCCAGCAGCGTAGTGCCTAGCGGGACAGGGGGGGAGCAGTACTTC; CDR3: CASSVVPSGTGGEQYF
V: TRBV24-1; size: few; D: -; J: TRBJ2-2; DNA: TGTGCCACCAGTGCGGAGGGGGCCGGGGAGCTGTTTTTT; CDR3: CATSAEGAGELFF
V: TRBV6-5; size: many; D: -; J: TRBJ1-4; DNA: TGTGCCAGCAGTTACGCACGTTTCTCTGAAAAACTGTTTTTT; CDR3: CASSYARFSEKLFF
V: TRBV18; size: many; D: -; J: TRBJ1-2; DNA: TGTGCCAGCTCACGAAATTGGGGCTATGGCTACACCTTC; CDR3: CASSRNWGYGYTF
V: TRBV11-2; size: many; D: -; J: TRBJ1-1; DNA: TGTGCCAGCAGCCCTCAGGCCCCCGGTGGGGGCACTGAAGCTTTCTTT; CDR3: CASSPQAPGGGTEAFF
V: TRBV10-2; size: -; D: -; J: TRBJ2-7; DNA: TGCGCCAGCACCACCGGAGCCTCTAGGGACGAGCAGTACTTC; CDR3: CASTTGASRDEQYF
V: TRBV28; size: -; D: -; J: TRBJ2-1; DNA: TGTGCCAGCACTAGGGTGGGGGAGCAGTTCTTC; CDR3: CASTRVGEQFF
V: TRBV2; size: few; D: -; J: TRBJ2-2; DNA: TGTGCCAGCACCGGGACTCCCGGGGAGCTGTTTTTT; CDR3: CASTGTPGELFF
V: TRBV7-8; size: many; D: TRBD1; J: TRBJ1-5; DNA: TGTGCCAGCAGCTTATCTCGGGGGGGGACAGGGGGCGGACAGCCCCAGCATTTT; CDR3: CASSLSRGGTGGGQPQHF
V: TRBV2; size: -; D: -; J: TRBJ2-5; DNA: TGTGCCAGCAGTCAATACAGGGAGGAGGCCCAGTACTTC; CDR3: CASSQYREEAQYF
V: TRBV6-1; size: many; D: -; J: TRBJ1-2; DNA: TGTGCCAGCAGACTCCGCGGATCTAACTATGGCTACACCTTC; CDR3: CASRLRGSNYGYTF